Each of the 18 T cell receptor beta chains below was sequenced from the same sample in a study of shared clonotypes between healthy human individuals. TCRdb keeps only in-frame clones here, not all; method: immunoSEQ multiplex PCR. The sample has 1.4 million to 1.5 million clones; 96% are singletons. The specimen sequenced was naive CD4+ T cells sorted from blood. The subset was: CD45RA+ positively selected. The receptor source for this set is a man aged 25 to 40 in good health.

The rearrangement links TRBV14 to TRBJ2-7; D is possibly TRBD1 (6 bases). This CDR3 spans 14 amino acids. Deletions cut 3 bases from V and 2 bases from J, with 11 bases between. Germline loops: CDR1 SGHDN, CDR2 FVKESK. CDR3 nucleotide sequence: TGTGCCAGCAGCCATTTACAGGGAACCTACGAGCAGTACTTC. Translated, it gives CASSHLQGTYEQYF. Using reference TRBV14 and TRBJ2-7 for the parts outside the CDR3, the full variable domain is EAGVTQFPSHSVIEKGQTVTLRCDPISGHDNLYWYRRVMGKEIKFLLHFVKESKQDESGMPNNRFLAERTGGTYSTLKVQPAELEDSGVYFCASSHLQGTYEQYFGPGTRLTVT.

Here the CDR3 DNA reads TGTGCCTGGCAGCCTTGGGACCACAATGAGCAGTTCTTC. It is translated as CAWQPWDHNEQFF. This chain links TRBV30 with TRBJ2-1; D could derive from TRBD1 or TRBD2 (5 bases each). The CDR3 contains 13 residues. V lost 5 bases, J lost 5 bases, and 13 bases lay in between. Germline loops: CDR1 GTSNPN, CDR2 SVGIG (reference sequence).

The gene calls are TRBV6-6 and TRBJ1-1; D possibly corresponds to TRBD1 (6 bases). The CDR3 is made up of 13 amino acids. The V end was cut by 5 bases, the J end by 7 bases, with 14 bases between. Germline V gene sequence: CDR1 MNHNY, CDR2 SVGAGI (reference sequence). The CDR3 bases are TGTGCCAGCAGTATTCGGACAGTCGGTGAAGCTTTCTTT. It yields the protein CASSIRTVGEAFF.

The CDR3 protein is CASSLLGNINEQFF. The CDR3 DNA reads as TGTGCCAGTAGTCTCCTGGGAAACATCAATGAGCAGTTCTTC. This chain joins TRBV19 and TRBJ2-1; D uncertain. Trimming removed 5 bases from V and 6 bases from J, with 14 bases in between. Germline V gene sequence: CDR1 LNHDA, CDR2 SQIVND (reference sequence). The CDR3 contains 14 residues.

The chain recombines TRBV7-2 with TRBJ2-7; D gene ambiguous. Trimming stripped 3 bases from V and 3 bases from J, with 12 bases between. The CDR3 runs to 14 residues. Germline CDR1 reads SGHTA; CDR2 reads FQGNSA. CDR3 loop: CASSFRDGYYEQYF. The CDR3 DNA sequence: TGTGCCAGCAGCTTCCGAGACGGATACTACGAGCAGTACTTC.

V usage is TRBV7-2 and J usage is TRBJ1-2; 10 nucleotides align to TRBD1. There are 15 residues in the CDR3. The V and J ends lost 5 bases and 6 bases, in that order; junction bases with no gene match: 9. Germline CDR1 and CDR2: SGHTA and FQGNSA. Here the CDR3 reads CASSQRTGGFNGYTF. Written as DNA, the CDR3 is TGTGCCAGCAGCCAAAGGACAGGGGGTTTCAATGGCTACACCTTC.

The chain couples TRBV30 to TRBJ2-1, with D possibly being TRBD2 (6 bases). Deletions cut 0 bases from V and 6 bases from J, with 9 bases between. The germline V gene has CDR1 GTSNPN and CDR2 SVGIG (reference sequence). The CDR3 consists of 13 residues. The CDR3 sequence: CAWSVGSGNEQFF. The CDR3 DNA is TGTGCCTGGAGTGTCGGGAGTGGCAATGAGCAGTTCTTC.

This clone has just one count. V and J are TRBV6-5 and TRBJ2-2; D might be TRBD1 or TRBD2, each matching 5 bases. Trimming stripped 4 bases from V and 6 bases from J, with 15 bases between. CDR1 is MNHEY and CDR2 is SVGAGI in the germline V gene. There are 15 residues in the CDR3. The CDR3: CASSSPRGVAGELFF. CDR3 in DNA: TGTGCCAGCAGTTCCCCGAGAGGGGTCGCCGGGGAGCTGTTTTTT.

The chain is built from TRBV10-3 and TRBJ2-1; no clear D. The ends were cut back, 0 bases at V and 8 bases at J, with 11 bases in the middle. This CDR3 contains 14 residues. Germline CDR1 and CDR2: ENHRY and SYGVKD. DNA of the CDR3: TGTGCCATCAGTGAGTCGGGTAGGATGGATGAGCAGTTCTTC. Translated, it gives CAISESGRMDEQFF.

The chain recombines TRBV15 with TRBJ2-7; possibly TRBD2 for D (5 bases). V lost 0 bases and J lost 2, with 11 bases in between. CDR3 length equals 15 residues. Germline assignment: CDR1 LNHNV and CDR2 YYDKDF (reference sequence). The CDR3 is CATSREGSTTYEQYF. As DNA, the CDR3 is TGTGCCACCAGCAGAGAAGGGAGCACCACCTACGAGCAGTACTTC.

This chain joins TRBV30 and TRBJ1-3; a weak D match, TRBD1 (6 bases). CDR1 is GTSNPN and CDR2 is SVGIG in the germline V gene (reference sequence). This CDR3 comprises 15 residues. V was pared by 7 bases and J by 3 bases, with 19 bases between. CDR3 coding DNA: TGTGCCTCGCTGCGCGGTGGGGGGCTTGGAAACACCATATATTTT. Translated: CASLRGGGLGNTIYF.

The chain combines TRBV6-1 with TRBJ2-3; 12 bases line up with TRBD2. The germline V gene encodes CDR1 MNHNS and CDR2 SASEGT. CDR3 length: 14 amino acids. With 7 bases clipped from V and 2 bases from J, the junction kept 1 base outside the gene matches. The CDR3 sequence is CASTSGRATDTQYF. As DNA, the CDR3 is TGTGCCAGCACTAGCGGGAGGGCCACAGATACGCAGTATTTT.

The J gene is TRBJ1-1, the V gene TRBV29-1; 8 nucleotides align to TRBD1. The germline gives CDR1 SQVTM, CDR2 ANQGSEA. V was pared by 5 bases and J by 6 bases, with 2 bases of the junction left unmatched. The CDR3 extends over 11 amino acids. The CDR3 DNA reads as TGCAGCGTTCGGGACAGGTCTGAAGCTTTCTTT. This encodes CSVRDRSEAFF.

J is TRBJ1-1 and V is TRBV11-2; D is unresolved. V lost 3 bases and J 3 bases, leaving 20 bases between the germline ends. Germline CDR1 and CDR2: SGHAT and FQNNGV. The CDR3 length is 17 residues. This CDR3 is CASSFTSRSRKHTEAFF. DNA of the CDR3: TGTGCCAGCAGCTTTACTTCTCGGAGCAGGAAACACACTGAAGCTTTCTTT.

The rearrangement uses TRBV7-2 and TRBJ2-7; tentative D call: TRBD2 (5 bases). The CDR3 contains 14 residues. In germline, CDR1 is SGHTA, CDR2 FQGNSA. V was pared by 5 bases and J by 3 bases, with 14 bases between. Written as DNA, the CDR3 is TGTGCCAGCAGCCCTAGCCGGAGCCTCTACGAGCAGTACTTC. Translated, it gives CASSPSRSLYEQYF. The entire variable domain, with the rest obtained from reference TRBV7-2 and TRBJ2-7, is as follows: GAGVSQSPSNKVTEKGKDVELRCDPISGHTALYWYRQSLGQGLEFLIYFQGNSAPDKSGLPSDRFSAERTGGSVSTLTIQRTQQEDSAVYLCASSPSRSLYEQYFGPGTRLTVT.

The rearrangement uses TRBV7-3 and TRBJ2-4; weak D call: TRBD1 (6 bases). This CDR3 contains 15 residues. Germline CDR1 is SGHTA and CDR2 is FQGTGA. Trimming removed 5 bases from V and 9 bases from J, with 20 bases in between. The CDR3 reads CASSTGHREGTIQYF. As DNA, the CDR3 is TGTGCCAGCAGCACCGGGCACAGGGAAGGAACCATTCAGTACTTC.

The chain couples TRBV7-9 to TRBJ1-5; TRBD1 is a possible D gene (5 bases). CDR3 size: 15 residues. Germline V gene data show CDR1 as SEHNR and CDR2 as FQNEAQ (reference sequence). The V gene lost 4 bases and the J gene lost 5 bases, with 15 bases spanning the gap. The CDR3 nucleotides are TGTGCCAGCAGCTCAGATGGAAGGGGTCATCAGCCCCAGCATTTT. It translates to CASSSDGRGHQPQHF.

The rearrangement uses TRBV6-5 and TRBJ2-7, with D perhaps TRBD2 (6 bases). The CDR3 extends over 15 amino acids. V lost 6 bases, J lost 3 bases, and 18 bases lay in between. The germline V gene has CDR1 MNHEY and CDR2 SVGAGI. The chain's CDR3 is CASSPPGLNRYEQYF. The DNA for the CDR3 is TGTGCCAGCAGCCCACCGGGACTCAACCGCTACGAGCAGTACTTC.